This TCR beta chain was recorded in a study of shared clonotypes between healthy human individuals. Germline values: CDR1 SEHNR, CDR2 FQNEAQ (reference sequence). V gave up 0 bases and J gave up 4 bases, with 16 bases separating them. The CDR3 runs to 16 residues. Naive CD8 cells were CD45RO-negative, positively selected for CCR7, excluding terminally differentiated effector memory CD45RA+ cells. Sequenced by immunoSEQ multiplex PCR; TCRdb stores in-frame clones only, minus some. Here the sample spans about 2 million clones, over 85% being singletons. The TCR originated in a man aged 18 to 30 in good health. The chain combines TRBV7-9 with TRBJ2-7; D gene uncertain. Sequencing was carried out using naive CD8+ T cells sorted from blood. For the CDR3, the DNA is TGTGCCAGCAGCTTAGCTTCCTCGTCGTATACGTACGAGCAGTACTTC. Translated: CASSLASSSYTYEQYF.